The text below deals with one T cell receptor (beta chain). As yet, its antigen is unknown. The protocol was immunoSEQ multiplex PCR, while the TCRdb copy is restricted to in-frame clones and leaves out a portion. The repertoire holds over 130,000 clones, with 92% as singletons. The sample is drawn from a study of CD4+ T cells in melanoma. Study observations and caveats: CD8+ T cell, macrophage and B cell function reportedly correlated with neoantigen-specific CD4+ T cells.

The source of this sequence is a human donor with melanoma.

In DNA form, the CDR3 reads TGTGCCAGCAGCGCGACAGCTAGATCTGAAGCTTTCTTT. Amino acids: CASSATARSEAFF. The chain joins TRBV7-7 to TRBJ1-1; a weak D match, TRBD1 (5 bases). Per germline, CDR1 SSHAT and CDR2 FNYEAQ (reference sequence). The CDR3 totals 13 residues. The V end lost 5 bases, the J end lost 6 bases, and 13 bases lay between the germline ends.